These 18 T cell receptor beta chains share one sample of origin, sequenced in a study of blood T cell repertoires in COVID-19. Clones were sequenced by immunoSEQ multiplex PCR, and TCRdb holds only the in-frame ones, with some missing. Of about 240,000 clones in the sample, 82% were seen once. Source material: peripheral blood. These receptors all stem from a woman aged 55 to 70 with active or convalescent COVID-19.

J is TRBJ1-2 and V is TRBV30; D remains ambiguous. Germline V gene lookup returns CDR1 GTSNPN and CDR2 SVGIG (reference sequence). V was clipped by 6 bases and J by 1 base, with 21 bases between them. The CDR3 length is 16 residues. CDR3 protein: CACHDPTYSGNYGYTF. CDR3 in DNA: TGTGCCTGCCATGATCCTACCTATAGTGGTAACTATGGCTACACCTTC.

The chain carries TRBV9 and TRBJ1-1; TRBD1 agrees at 9 bases. The CDR3 loop spans 14 amino acids. CDR1 SGDLS and CDR2 YYNGEE come from the germline V gene. J lost 1 base, V lost 4 bases, and 2 bases had no gene match. The CDR3 DNA is TGTGCCAGCAGCTCGGACAGGGGGAACACTGAAGCTTTCTTT. It specifies CASSSDRGNTEAFF. The complete variable domain, with remaining parts taken from reference TRBV9 and TRBJ1-1, reads DSGVTQTPKHLITATGQRVTLRCSPRSGDLSVYWYQQSLDQGLQFLIQYYNGEERAKGNILERFSAQQFPDLHSELNLSSLELGDSALYFCASSSDRGNTEAFFGQGTRLTVV.

This rearrangement joins TRBV4-1 to TRBJ1-2, with D possibly matching TRBD1 (6 bases). The CDR3 totals 16 residues. V was cut by 6 bases and J by 4 bases, with 21 bases left in between. Germline V CDR1 and CDR2: MGHRA, YSYEKL. The CDR3 DNA follows: TGCGCCAGCAGTCCCTCGGACTCGGGGGGCTCCTATGGCTACACCTTC. Protein sequence: CASSPSDSGGSYGYTF.

The chain links TRBV19 to TRBJ2-1; TRBD1 matches at 9 bases. J lost 9 bases, V lost 10 bases, and 10 bases had no gene match. The CDR3 contains 13 residues. From germline, CDR1 is LNHDA and CDR2 SQIVND (reference sequence). The CDR3: CATDPGTGSEQFF. The CDR3 DNA reads TGTGCCACAGATCCGGGGACAGGGAGTGAGCAGTTCTTC. Full variable domain (missing parts from reference TRBV19 and TRBJ2-1): DGGITQSPKYLFRKEGQNVTLSCEQNLNHDAMYWYRQDPGQGLRLIYYSQIVNDFQKGDIAEGYSVSREKKESFPLTVTSAQKNPTAFYLCATDPGTGSEQFFGPGTRLTVL.

The chain has TRBV6-6 and TRBJ2-1; 7 positions match TRBD1. The J segment lost 7 bases and the V segment lost 5 bases, leaving 8 bases of the junction unmatched. Germline V gene lookup returns CDR1 MNHNY and CDR2 SVGAGI (reference sequence). The CDR3 runs to 14 residues. CDR3 region: CASSGDRNGNEQFF. The CDR3 DNA reads TGTGCCAGCAGTGGGGACAGAAATGGAAATGAGCAGTTCTTC.

The chain is built from TRBV11-2 and TRBJ2-3; D is ambiguous. The CDR3 is made up of 13 amino acids. In germline, CDR1 is SGHAT, CDR2 FQNNGV. The ends were cut back, 0 bases at V and 3 bases at J, with 4 bases in the middle. CDR3 amino acids: CASSLDRTDTQYF. CDR3 in DNA: TGTGCCAGCAGCTTAGATAGAACAGATACGCAGTATTTT.

This chain links TRBV10-3 with TRBJ1-5; the D gene is possibly TRBD1 (6 bases). Germline loops: CDR1 ENHRY, CDR2 SYGVKD. The CDR3 runs 17 residues. Deletions cut 2 bases from V and 3 bases from J, with 17 bases between. CDR3 protein: CAISEGRGTTTNQPQHF. The CDR3 nucleotides read TGTGCCATCAGTGAGGGTCGTGGGACAACCACCAATCAGCCCCAGCATTTT.

The V and J genes are TRBV5-6 and TRBJ2-7; 13 nucleotides agree with TRBD2. The junction had 7 bases not matched to a gene; V was cut back by 3 bases and J by 7 bases. CDR1 and CDR2 (germline): SGHDT, YYEEEE. This CDR3 spans 15 amino acids. The CDR3 coding sequence is TGTGCCAGCAGCTCGGCGGGACTAGCGGGGCGGGAGCAGTACTTC. This sequence encodes CASSSAGLAGREQYF.

V and J are TRBV7-6 and TRBJ1-1; 8 nucleotides align to TRBD1. Per the germline V gene, CDR1 is SGHVS and CDR2 is FNYEAQ. V lost 5 bases, J lost 4 bases, and 0 bases stayed unmatched. The CDR3 extends over 12 amino acids. The CDR3 region is CASSTGGTEAFF. In DNA form, the CDR3 reads TGTGCCAGCAGCACAGGGGGCACTGAAGCTTTCTTT.

V and J are TRBV7-2 and TRBJ1-2; perhaps TRBD1 as D (5 bases). CDR3 size: 14 residues. CDR1 is SGHTA, CDR2 FQGNSA, per germline. Trimming cost V 4 bases and J 3 bases, with 12 bases left between them. The CDR3 nucleotides read TGTGCCAGCAGCTCAACGACAGACCACTATGGCTACACCTTC. As protein: CASSSTTDHYGYTF.

This clone was counted once. The rearrangement joins TRBV7-8 to TRBJ1-2; the D gene is possibly TRBD1 (5 bases). There are 12 residues in the CDR3. Germline loops: CDR1 SGHVS, CDR2 FQNEAQ. Trimming shortened V by 7 bases and J by 13 bases, and 19 bases separated the two germline ends. The CDR3 DNA follows: TGTGCCAGCACCCTTATTAACAGGTTTCCCACCTTC. It specifies CASTLINRFPTF.

This clone was observed a few times. The V gene is TRBV25-1, the J gene TRBJ1-2, with 7 bases matching TRBD1. V was pared by 2 bases and J by 4 bases, with 7 bases of the junction left unmatched. CDR1 and CDR2 (germline): MGHDK, SYGVNS. The CDR3 is 15 residues long. The DNA of the CDR3 is TGTGCCAGCAGTGAACGACAGACAGGGTTCTATGGCTACACCTTC. This sequence encodes CASSERQTGFYGYTF.

This clone has just one count. This chain uses TRBV5-1 with TRBJ1-3, with D hard to call. The length of the CDR3 is 13 residues. CDR1 SGHRS and CDR2 YFSETQ come from the germline V gene. V was pared by 1 base and J by 7 bases, with 9 bases between. Here the CDR3 DNA reads TGCGCCAGCAGCTTGCCCCGGGAGAACACCATATATTTT. It yields the protein CASSLPRENTIYF.

The rearrangement links TRBV9 to TRBJ1-6, with a possible D match to TRBD1 (5 bases). This CDR3 is built from 13 residues. CDR1 and CDR2 from the germline V gene are SGDLS and YYNGEE. V lost 4 bases, J lost 9 bases, and 11 bases lay in between. CDR3 loop: CASSTTDSSPLHF. In DNA form, the CDR3 reads TGTGCCAGCAGCACTACCGACAGTTCACCCCTCCACTTT. The full variable domain, completed using reference TRBV9 and TRBJ1-6, is DSGVTQTPKHLITATGQRVTLRCSPRSGDLSVYWYQQSLDQGLQFLIQYYNGEERAKGNILERFSAQQFPDLHSELNLSSLELGDSALYFCASSTTDSSPLHFGNGTRLTVT.

The chain has TRBV7-9 and TRBJ1-2, with D unclear. Germline V gene sequence: CDR1 SEHNR, CDR2 FQNEAQ (reference sequence). Trimming cost V 1 base and J 8 bases, with 11 bases left between them. The CDR3 length is 13 residues. As DNA, the CDR3 is TGTGCCAGCAGCTTAGTGGGAGCGGCAGGCTACACCTTC. This translates into CASSLVGAAGYTF.

In its sample, this clone was seen once. This chain links TRBV13 with TRBJ2-2; a weak D match, TRBD1 (6 bases). The germline V gene encodes CDR1 PRHDT and CDR2 FYEKMQ (reference sequence). This CDR3 region has 17 residues. V lost 3 bases and J 1 base, leaving 15 bases between the germline ends. The CDR3 is CASSFHLLTGNTGELFF. The CDR3 DNA follows: TGTGCCAGCAGCTTTCATTTACTGACAGGGAACACCGGGGAGCTGTTTTTT.

The V and J genes are TRBV6-1 and TRBJ2-7, with 7 nucleotides matching TRBD1. Trimming took 1 base from V and 3 from J; bases not matched to a gene: 3. This CDR3 contains 14 residues. Germline values: CDR1 MNHNS, CDR2 SASEGT. This chain's CDR3 is CASSEGGTDYEQYF. The CDR3 coding sequence is TGTGCCAGCAGTGAAGGTGGGACAGACTACGAGCAGTACTTC.

The chain has TRBV6-5 and TRBJ2-5, with 8 positions matching TRBD2. V trimming: 0 bases; J trimming: 5 bases; junction bases outside the gene matches: 2. The CDR3 sequence is 14 residues long. CDR1 MNHEY and CDR2 SVGAGI come from the germline V gene. The CDR3 spells CASSYSPGGETQYF. In DNA form, the CDR3 reads TGTGCCAGCAGTTACTCCCCGGGGGGGGAGACCCAGTACTTC.